Here is one TCR beta chain with its context. Those enrolled in Seattle joined during active infection and were followed longitudinally afterward. The data were taken from a study of blood T cell repertoires in COVID-19. Across the study: In each case, the material was cDNA or gDNA derived from T cells, B-cell-depleted T cells, or PBMCs.

As originally analysed: Nucleated cell number was recorded as an estimate derived from reference gene primer amplification. Sequencing was performed with immunoSEQ multiplex PCR; in TCRdb, only in-frame clones are kept and a portion is missing. The V and J calls and clone size come from that table; D and trimming were worked out from the DNA. Among nearly 350,000 clones listed, around 87% were seen once. The TCR originated in a woman aged 50 to 60 with COVID-19, enrolled during active disease. Source material: peripheral blood.

The CDR3 region is CASSLQISSGNTIYF. In DNA form, the CDR3 reads TGTGCCAGCAGCTTACAGATTTCCTCTGGAAACACCATATATTTT. This rearrangement joins TRBV11-2 to TRBJ1-3; no firm D call. The CDR3 runs to 15 residues. The germline V gene encodes CDR1 SGHAT and CDR2 FQNNGV. Trimming took off 2 bases at V and 0 bases at J, with 8 bases between the two ends.